The sequence of this TCR beta chain was determined in a study of blood T cells in healthy people across ages. Overall study results and limits: With naive T cell percentage, TCR beta diversity showed a strong correlation. Fewer expanded clones and more diversity marked long-lived versus aged donors.

The sample holds a few counts of this clonotype. Its cognate antigen is unknown. The CDR3 is 14 residues long. V dropped 0 bases and J dropped 6 bases, with 9 bases sitting between them. Primed by a sample-barcoded 5' primer and a J-beta primer mix, a second PCR proceeded for about 6 to 11 cycles. TCRdb reprocessed the 5' RACE reads via MiXCR and lists one record per CDR3 protein. The sample has 1.8 million or so distinct CDR3 sequences; 30% to 40% are singletons. This chain connects TRBV12-3 or TRBV12-4 to TRBJ2-4; D is possibly TRBD1 (5 bases). The receptor comes from a human donor in good health. Sequenced: blood. The CDR3 protein is CASSLAGQRNIQYF. The CDR3 nucleotides are TGTGCCAGCAGTTTAGCGGGGCAGAGAAACATTCAGTACTTC.